This T cell receptor (beta chain) was documented in a study of cytomegalovirus exposure and HLA in healthy donors. Whole-study results and caveats: In a later analysis, TCR beta V- and J-gene trimming showed a link to a missense DCLRE1C variant. Most TCR sequences proved rare, with some public TCRs found in many donors. The authors considered a cluster of highly shared sequence variants likely to be a sequencing artifact.

This clone appeared a few times. Its antigen is not identified. The PCR employed 60 Vbeta primers together with 13 Jbeta primers. Repertoires were generated with immunoSEQ multiplex PCR, while TCRdb's copy carries only in-frame clones and drops some. Among about 110,000 clones listed, 71% were seen once. J was trimmed by 4 bases and V by 1 base; bases with no gene match: 6. The CDR3 loop spans 17 amino acids. Germline V gene lookup returns CDR1 SGHVS and CDR2 FQNEAQ. The receptor was derived from a female donor in good health and CMV-seronegative. The V call is TRBV7-8, the J call TRBJ2-1; 11 bases align to TRBD2. Input material: PBMCs. The CDR3 sequence: CASSLDLSGREYNEQFF. The CDR3 coding sequence is TGTGCCAGCAGCTTAGACCTTAGCGGGAGGGAGTACAATGAGCAGTTCTTC.